The TCR beta chain under discussion was sequenced for a study of OX40 agonist ivuxolimab in advanced cancers. Autoimmune disease history or systemic immunosuppression meant exclusion. Sequenced by immunoSEQ multiplex PCR; TCRdb stores in-frame clones only, minus some. The sample lists roughly 11,000 clones, around four fifths occurring once. Germline V gene sequence: CDR1 MDHEN, CDR2 SYDVKM. There are 14 residues in the CDR3. V was pared by 8 bases and J by 0 bases, with 11 bases between. The clonotype comes from an adult with an advanced solid tumor such as melanoma, head and neck, liver or kidney cancer. The J gene is TRBJ2-1, the V gene TRBV28; the D gene is possibly TRBD1 (5 bases). The source material was CD4+ or CD8+ T cells sorted from blood, sampled in a trial of the OX40 agonist ivuxolimab. The CDR3 region is CASLRQSSYNEQFF. CDR3 nucleotides: TGTGCCAGCCTGAGACAGAGCTCCTACAATGAGCAGTTCTTC.